These T cell receptor beta chains were read from a single sample in a study of read filtering for tumor transcriptome and immune sequencing. A single record per CDR3 protein comes from TCRdb applying MiXCR to the reads. The sample yields some 120,000 distinct CDR3 sequences, 10% to 15% seen once. Sequencing used a population of CD138-negative cells sorted from bone marrow. Receptors originate from a donor at least 40 years old with multiple myeloma. Both conserved end residues are part of each CDR3. Some rows have no size entry. The others give once, few or many, or a class for an expanded clone.

J,V,size,CDR3
TRBJ2-4,TRBV20-1,.,CSAPLEAKNIQYF
TRBJ1-2,TRBV5-1,many,CASSLGSGTGVHNYGYTF
TRBJ2-3,TRBV2,many,CASREGGGTDTQYF
TRBJ2-7,TRBV11-2,many,CASSSMGQPGYEQYF
TRBJ2-7,TRBV12-3/TRBV12-4,many,CASSLWDRENEQYF
TRBJ2-5,TRBV5-6,few,CASSRGDRETQYF
TRBJ2-3,TRBV7-8,many,CASSLDRADTQYF
TRBJ1-5,TRBV20-1,many,CSARDVSGNQPQHF
TRBJ2-2,TRBV3-1,many,CASSHRTDATGELFF
TRBJ2-3,TRBV29-1,many,CSVGQGRRTDTQYF
TRBJ2-3,TRBV9,.,CASSVGVGTDTQYF
TRBJ2-7,TRBV11-3,many,CASSLFGDSYEQYF
TRBJ2-7,TRBV6-1,many,CASSEVQGAGGGGEQYF
TRBJ2-7,TRBV20-1,many,CSAPTSAGYEQYF
TRBJ2-1,TRBV5-1,many,CASGLADYNEQFF
TRBJ2-1,TRBV5-1,many,CASTRGTGGRYNEQFF
TRBJ2-7,TRBV7-2,many,CASSFDRAYEQYF
TRBJ2-2,TRBV25-1,many,CASSLQGAGVGELFF
TRBJ2-1,TRBV2,many,CATKAGAGSYNEQFF
TRBJ2-5,TRBV2,many,CASSGTGQGLQETQYF
TRBJ2-2,TRBV10-1,few,CASSEWRAVF
TRBJ2-3,TRBV11-1,many,CASSFLSGEPVDTQYF